Detailed here is one T cell receptor (beta chain). The antigen is undetermined. The data stem from a study of T cells in localized non-small cell lung cancer. Study-level points and caveats: There was higher T cell clonality in uninvolved adjacent lung than in tumor, and it was highest there. The study detected a median roughly 61 of the top 100 tumor clones in adjacent lung.

Assay: immunoSEQ multiplex PCR; the TCRdb copy retains only in-frame clones and omits some. In the table there are approximately 76,000 clones, 80% of which are singletons. CDR1 and CDR2 from the germline V gene are SGDLS and YYNGEE. This CDR3 is 12 amino acids long. Trimming removed 8 bases at V and 5 bases at J, with 13 bases between. This receptor was obtained from a female donor older than 55 with stage I lung adenocarcinoma. Sequencing used peripheral blood, obtained before any cancer treatment. The chain carries TRBV9 and TRBJ1-2, with a tentative D call TRBD1 (6 bases). The CDR3 loop reads CASSRDTYGYTF. For the CDR3, the DNA is TGTGCCAGTTCCCGGGACACGTATGGCTACACCTTC.